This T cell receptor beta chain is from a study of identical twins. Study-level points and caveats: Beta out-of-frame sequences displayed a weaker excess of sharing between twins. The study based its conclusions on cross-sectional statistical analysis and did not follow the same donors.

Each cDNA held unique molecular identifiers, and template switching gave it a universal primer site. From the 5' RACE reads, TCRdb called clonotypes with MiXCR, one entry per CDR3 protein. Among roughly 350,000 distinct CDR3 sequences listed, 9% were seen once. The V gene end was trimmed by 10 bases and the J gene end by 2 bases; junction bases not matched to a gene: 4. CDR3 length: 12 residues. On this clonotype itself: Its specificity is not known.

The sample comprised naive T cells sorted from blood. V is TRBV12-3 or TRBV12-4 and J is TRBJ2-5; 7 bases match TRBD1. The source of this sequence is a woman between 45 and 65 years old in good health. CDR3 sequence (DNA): TGTGCCATAGACAGGGCTCAAGAGACCCAGTACTTC. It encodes CAIDRAQETQYF.